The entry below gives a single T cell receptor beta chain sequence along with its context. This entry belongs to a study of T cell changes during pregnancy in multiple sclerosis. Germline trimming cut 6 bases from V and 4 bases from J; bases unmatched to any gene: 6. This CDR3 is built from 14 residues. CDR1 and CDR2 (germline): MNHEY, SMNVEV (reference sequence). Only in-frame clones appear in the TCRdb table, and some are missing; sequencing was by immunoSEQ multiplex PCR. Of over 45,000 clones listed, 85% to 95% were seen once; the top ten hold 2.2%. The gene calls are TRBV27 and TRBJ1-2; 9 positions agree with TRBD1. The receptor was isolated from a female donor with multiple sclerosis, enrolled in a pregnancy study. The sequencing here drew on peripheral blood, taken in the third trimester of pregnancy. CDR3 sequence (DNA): TGTGCCAGCAGACCGACAGGGGGATCCTATGGCTACACCTTC. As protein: CASRPTGGSYGYTF.